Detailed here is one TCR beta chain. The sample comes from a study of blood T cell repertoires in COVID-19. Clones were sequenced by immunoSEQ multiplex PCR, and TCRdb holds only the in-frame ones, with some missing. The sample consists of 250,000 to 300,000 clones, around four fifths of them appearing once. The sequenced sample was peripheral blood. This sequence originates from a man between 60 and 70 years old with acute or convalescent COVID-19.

The CDR3 DNA reads as TGTGCCAGCAGGGTCAACAGGGCCCAAGAGACCCAGTACTTC. It specifies CASRVNRAQETQYF. The chain combines TRBV6-5 with TRBJ2-5, with D maybe TRBD1 (6 bases). The CDR3 totals 14 residues. V was clipped by 6 bases and J by 1 base, with 12 bases between them. Looked up from germline, CDR1 is MNHEY and CDR2 is SVGAGI.